These 8 T cell receptor beta chains share one sample of origin, sequenced in a study of Graves' ophthalmopathy and Graves' hyperthyroidism. The study amplified TCR beta CDR3 regions using RNA transcripts. HTBI primers served in a first-round RT-PCR, which a second-round multiplex PCR followed. TCRdb analysed the multiplex PCR reads with MiXCR anew, one entry per CDR3 protein. The sample consists of 300,000 to 400,000 distinct CDR3 sequences, about a sixth of them appearing once. Sequencing was performed on peripheral blood. The receptors come from an adult man with Graves' ophthalmopathy.

This clonotype showed up many times. The chain links TRBV20-1 to TRBJ1-2; a weak D match, TRBD1 (6 bases). This CDR3 is built from 15 residues. Germline CDR1 reads DFQATT; CDR2 reads SNEGSKA (reference sequence). V was shortened by 0 bases and J by 4 bases, with 15 bases between the two germline ends. CDR3: CSARDPVGGAYGYTF. CDR3 DNA sequence: TGCAGTGCTAGAGACCCGGTCGGGGGCGCCTATGGCTACACCTTC.

This clonotype appeared many times. The rearrangement joins TRBV6-1 to TRBJ2-7; TRBD1 agrees at 8 bases. From germline, CDR1 is MNHNS and CDR2 SASEGT. The CDR3 consists of 13 residues. The trim removed 7 bases at V and 4 bases at J, leaving 6 bases unmatched. The CDR3 here is CASTWTGLYEQYF. The CDR3 DNA is TGTGCCAGCACCTGGACAGGGCTGTACGAGCAGTACTTC.

This clonotype was detected a few times. The chain joins TRBV12-3 or TRBV12-4 to TRBJ1-1, with D possibly being TRBD1 (6 bases). The length of the CDR3 is 16 residues. V shed 1 base and J shed 0 bases, with 12 bases lying between them. The CDR3 nucleotides are TGTGCCAGCAGTTTAGGTCTAGGGGGGGTGAACACTGAAGCTTTCTTT. As protein: CASSLGLGGVNTEAFF.

The V call is TRBV10-3, the J call TRBJ2-2, with D perhaps TRBD2 (5 bases). Between the trimmed V and J ends, which lost 5 bases and 1 base, there was a span of 14 bases. The CDR3 spans 16 residues. CDR1 is ENHRY and CDR2 is SYGVKD in the germline V gene. Here the CDR3 DNA reads TGTGCCATCAGTAGCTCTAGCCCGCGGAACACCGGGGAGCTGTTTTTT. Translating gives CAISSSSPRNTGELFF.

This clonotype was recorded at least ten times. The gene calls are TRBV20-1 and TRBJ1-5; 7 bases align to TRBD1. V dropped 5 bases and J dropped 6; count of bases not matched to a gene: 10. The CDR3 runs 14 residues. CDR1 DFQATT and CDR2 SNEGSKA come from the germline V gene (reference sequence). The CDR3 DNA sequence: TGCAGTGCTTCACTGGGACAGCTTGGTCAGCCCCAGCATTTT. This translates into CSASLGQLGQPQHF.

This clonotype was seen at least ten times. This chain uses TRBV6-6 with TRBJ1-2; tentatively, D is TRBD1 (6 bases). This CDR3 is 16 amino acids long. Trimming removed 5 bases from V and 0 bases from J, with 16 bases in between. Germline assignment: CDR1 MNHNY and CDR2 SVGAGI (reference sequence). CDR3 residues: CASSRNTRGANYGYTF. CDR3 DNA sequence: TGTGCCAGCAGTCGCAATACCAGGGGAGCTAACTATGGCTACACCTTC.

This clonotype was seen ten or more times. V and J are TRBV7-9 and TRBJ1-6; D gene unclear. Trimming shortened V by 3 bases and J by 8 bases, and 11 bases separated the two germline ends. CDR1 is SEHNR and CDR2 is FQNEAQ in the germline V gene (reference sequence). The CDR3 spans 14 residues. CDR3 DNA sequence: TGTGCCAGCAGCTTTACAGTTTTTGATTCACCCCTCCACTTT. Residues: CASSFTVFDSPLHF.

This clonotype was seen many times. The chain employs TRBV7-2 and TRBJ2-4; D call uncertain. Trimming stripped 2 bases from V and 6 bases from J, with 14 bases between. CDR1 SGHTA and CDR2 FQGNSA come from the germline V gene. The CDR3 extends over 15 amino acids. The CDR3 bases are TGTGCCAGCAGCTTATATGGGCAGCACGTAAACATTCAGTACTTC. Translated: CASSLYGQHVNIQYF. The entire variable domain, with the rest obtained from reference TRBV7-2 and TRBJ2-4, is as follows: GAGVSQSPSNKVTEKGKDVELRCDPISGHTALYWYRQSLGQGLEFLIYFQGNSAPDKSGLPSDRFSAERTGGSVSTLTIQRTQQEDSAVYLCASSLYGQHVNIQYFGAGTRLSVL.